A single sample gave rise to the 17 T cell receptor beta chains below, sequenced in a study of cytomegalovirus exposure and HLA in healthy donors. This PCR relied on a set of 60 Vbeta primers and 13 Jbeta primers. The data were produced by immunoSEQ multiplex PCR, yet TCRdb's version contains in-frame clones alone and is incomplete. The sample records around 130,000 clones, roughly 79% being singletons. The sample comprised PBMCs. The source of these receptors is a man in his late teens or twenties in good health and CMV-seronegative.

This clone was seen a single time. V and J are TRBV19 and TRBJ2-3, with unresolved D. This CDR3 has 16 residues. Germline-derived CDR1 and CDR2 are LNHDA and SQIVND (reference sequence). The V end lost 9 bases, the J end lost 2 bases, and 21 bases lay between the germline ends. CDR3 bases: TGTGCCAGCACCTTTTCACACATAACCCTCACAGATACGCAGTATTTT. Residues: CASTFSHITLTDTQYF.

V usage is TRBV7-6 and J usage is TRBJ2-2, with D possibly TRBD2 on 6 matching bases. In germline, CDR1 is SGHVS, CDR2 FNYEAQ. This CDR3 is built from 16 residues. V was trimmed by 4 bases and J by 6 bases, leaving 18 bases between them. CDR3 in DNA: TGTGCCAGCAGCTCCTGGGGGAGGCAGGGACCCGGGGAGCTGTTTTTT. Its protein is CASSSWGRQGPGELFF.

The rearrangement links TRBV4-3 to TRBJ2-5; D is perhaps TRBD1 (6 bases). Germline lookup yields CDR1 LGHNA and CDR2 YSLEER. Between the trimmed V and J ends, which lost 3 bases and 2 bases, there was a span of 10 bases. The CDR3 spans 14 residues. In DNA form, the CDR3 reads TGCGCCAGCAGCCAGCTGGGGGCACAAGAGACCCAGTACTTC. Protein sequence: CASSQLGAQETQYF.

This chain joins TRBV5-1 and TRBJ1-3, with D possibly matching TRBD1 (5 bases). The CDR3 is made up of 16 amino acids. Germline V gene lookup returns CDR1 SGHRS and CDR2 YFSETQ. V lost 4 bases and J 0 bases, leaving 14 bases between the germline ends. CDR3 nucleotide sequence: TGCGCCAGCAGCCCCGCTGGGGCCGGCTCTGGAAACACCATATATTTT. It encodes CASSPAGAGSGNTIYF.

V and J are TRBV5-1 and TRBJ2-2; D remains ambiguous. The CDR3 loop spans 14 amino acids. Trimming removed 4 bases from V and 5 bases from J, with 12 bases in between. Germline lookup yields CDR1 SGHRS and CDR2 YFSETQ. The CDR3 region has the DNA TGCGCCAGCAGCGTTGATCTGAGTACCGGGGAGCTGTTTTTT. This sequence encodes CASSVDLSTGELFF.

V gene TRBV6-1 combines with J gene TRBJ1-4; 8 nucleotides align to TRBD1. This CDR3 has 15 amino acids. After removal of 5 bases from V and 5 bases from J, the junction contained 7 bases not matched to a gene. Germline-derived CDR1 and CDR2 are MNHNS and SASEGT. CDR3 in amino acids: CASSRDRGVNEKLFF. CDR3 nucleotide sequence: TGTGCCAGCAGTCGAGACAGGGGAGTGAATGAAAAACTGTTTTTT.

This clone has a handful of counts. This chain uses TRBV10-1 with TRBJ2-1, with 7 bases aligning to TRBD1. V dropped 6 bases and J dropped 0; count of bases not matched to a gene: 5. Germline loops: CDR1 WNHNN, CDR2 SYGVQD (reference sequence). CDR3 length: 15 amino acids. The CDR3 DNA reads TGCGCCAGCAGAGCAGGGGGAAGCTCCTACAATGAGCAGTTCTTC. Translation: CASRAGGSSYNEQFF.

This sequence joins TRBV4-2 and TRBJ1-4; tentative D call: TRBD1 (6 bases). Germline V lookup: CDR1 LGHNA, CDR2 YNFKEQ. V was pared by 4 bases and J by 6 bases, with 18 bases between. The CDR3 loop spans 16 amino acids. The CDR3 DNA reads as TGTGCCAGCAGCCGCTTAGTGGGGGCCGCGGATGAAAAACTGTTTTTT. As protein: CASSRLVGAADEKLFF.

V usage is TRBV5-1 and J usage is TRBJ2-1; D might be TRBD1 (6 bases). Germline V CDR1 and CDR2: SGHRS, YFSETQ. V lost 1 base, J lost 1 base, and 12 bases lay in between. CDR3 length: 16 residues. DNA of the CDR3: TGCGCCAGCAGCTTGTGGGGACAATCTTCCTACAATGAGCAGTTCTTC. Its protein is CASSLWGQSSYNEQFF.

The chain carries TRBV7-9 and TRBJ1-3, with no clear D. Germline CDR1 reads SEHNR; CDR2 reads FQNEAQ (reference sequence). With 5 bases removed from V and 1 base from J, the gap between germline ends came to 9 bases. This CDR3 is 14 amino acids long. The CDR3 DNA sequence: TGTGCCAGCAGCCCAAGTACTTCTGGAAACACCATATATTTT. It is translated as CASSPSTSGNTIYF.

V gene TRBV28 combines with J gene TRBJ1-5; TRBD1 aligns across 7 bases. The CDR3 is 14 amino acids. Germline V gives CDR1 MDHEN, CDR2 SYDVKM. With 3 bases clipped from V and 5 bases from J, the junction kept 4 bases outside the gene matches. CDR3 DNA: TGTGCCAGCAGTTTGTGGGACAGAGATCAGCCCCAGCATTTT. Its translation: CASSLWDRDQPQHF.

This clone was found once. The chain couples TRBV5-1 to TRBJ1-2; no firm D call. Germline CDR1 is SGHRS and CDR2 is YFSETQ. V shed 4 bases and J shed 5 bases, with 15 bases lying between them. The CDR3 has 14 residues. The DNA of the CDR3 is TGCGCCAGCAGCCAGACATCCATCGCGTATGGCTACACCTTC. Protein sequence: CASSQTSIAYGYTF.

V gene TRBV30 combines with J gene TRBJ2-7, with 7 bases fitting TRBD1. Losses at the gene ends were 5 bases for V and 2 bases for J; bases not matched to a gene: 15. Germline CDR1 and CDR2: GTSNPN and SVGIG (reference sequence). The CDR3 loop spans 16 amino acids. The CDR3 nucleotides read TGTGCCTGGGTAAATCAGGGACAGTTTAGACCCTACGAGCAGTACTTC. This codes for CAWVNQGQFRPYEQYF.

A few counts support this clone. The chain links TRBV30 to TRBJ1-2; the match to TRBD1 covers 7 bases. CDR1 is GTSNPN and CDR2 is SVGIG in the germline V gene (reference sequence). V shed 5 bases and J 2 bases; nucleotides not matched to a gene: 2. The CDR3 is 12 residues long. The CDR3 DNA follows: TGTGCCTGGGAGGGACAGAACTATGGCTACACCTTC. Protein product: CAWEGQNYGYTF.

V is TRBV6-4 and J is TRBJ2-3, with D possibly being TRBD2 (6 bases). The germline gives CDR1 MRHNA, CDR2 SNTAGT. V shed 1 base and J shed 0 bases, with 8 bases lying between them. This CDR3 spans 15 amino acids. CDR3 DNA sequence: TGTGCCAGCAGTGACTACGCGGGGAGCACAGATACGCAGTATTTT. This gives the protein CASSDYAGSTDTQYF.

CDR3 coding DNA: TGCGCCAGCGGCCAACAGGGCGGGGAGACCCAGTACTTC. Its translation is CASGQQGGETQYF. The chain joins TRBV5-1 to TRBJ2-5; TRBD1 might be the D (6 bases). V shed 7 bases and J shed 5 bases, with 15 bases lying between them. The CDR3 sequence is 13 residues long. CDR1 SGHRS and CDR2 YFSETQ come from the germline V gene.

The chain employs TRBV11-2 and TRBJ1-5, with D hard to call. The V end lost 6 bases, the J end lost 7 bases, and 16 bases lay between the germline ends. Germline values: CDR1 SGHAT, CDR2 FQNNGV. CDR3 length: 14 amino acids. Here the CDR3 reads CASSLVGFGQPQHF. In nucleotides, the CDR3 is TGTGCCAGCAGTTTGGTCGGGTTTGGGCAGCCCCAGCATTTT.